The next 15 T cell receptor beta chains were all read from a single sample in a study of cytomegalovirus exposure and HLA in healthy donors. The primer mix had 60 Vbeta and 13 Jbeta primers. Produced via immunoSEQ multiplex PCR; TCRdb's table is partial and in-frame only. The table shows some 130,000 clones, with over 75% occurring only once. Sequencing used PBMCs. These TCRs come from a man over 45 in good health and CMV-seronegative.

This clone was recorded a few times. The chain has TRBV19 and TRBJ2-7; 7 nucleotides match TRBD1. Germline V gene sequence: CDR1 LNHDA, CDR2 SQIVND (reference sequence). V lost 6 bases and J lost 3; bases outside the gene matches: 11. This CDR3 has 15 amino acids. Here the CDR3 DNA reads TGTGCCAGTAGACAGGACAGGAGTCTCTTCTACGAGCAGTACTTC. It translates to CASRQDRSLFYEQYF. Full variable domain (rest looked up from reference TRBV19 and TRBJ2-7): DGGITQSPKYLFRKEGQNVTLSCEQNLNHDAMYWYRQDPGQGLRLIYYSQIVNDFQKGDIAEGYSVSREKKESFPLTVTSAQKNPTAFYLCASRQDRSLFYEQYFGPGTRLTVT.

CDR3 in amino acids: CASSSLADNEQFF. The CDR3 DNA follows: TGCGCCAGCAGCTCACTAGCGGACAATGAGCAGTTCTTC. This sequence joins TRBV5-1 and TRBJ2-1, with 8 bases fitting TRBD2. CDR1 SGHRS and CDR2 YFSETQ come from the germline V gene. V was clipped by 3 bases and J by 5 bases; unmatched bases: 1. This CDR3 is built from 13 residues. Full variable domain (outside the CDR3, taken from reference TRBV5-1 and TRBJ2-1): KAGVTQTPRYLIKTRGQQVTLSCSPISGHRSVSWYQQTPGQGLQFLFEYFSETQRNKGNFPGRFSGRQFSNSRSEMNVSTLELGDSALYLCASSSLADNEQFFGPGTRLTVL.

In its sample, this clone was seen a few times. J is TRBJ2-1 and V is TRBV7-3; weak D call: TRBD2 (5 bases). From germline, CDR1 is SGHTA and CDR2 FQGTGA. This CDR3 region has 13 residues. Trimming pared 4 bases from V and 9 bases from J, leaving 13 bases between. The CDR3 bases are TGTGCCAGCAGCTCAGTCCGAAGCGGTGAGCAGTTCTTC. Translating gives CASSSVRSGEQFF.

In its sample, this clone was seen many times. This chain uses TRBV11-3 with TRBJ2-1; D may be TRBD2 (6 bases). V shed 5 bases and J shed 1 base, with 18 bases lying between them. Germline V gene sequence: CDR1 SGHNT, CDR2 YENEEA. CDR3 length equals 17 residues. CDR3: CASSPGGGSRSYNEQFF. The CDR3 DNA follows: TGTGCCAGCAGCCCCGGGGGTGGCTCTAGGTCCTACAATGAGCAGTTCTTC.

V usage is TRBV7-9 and J usage is TRBJ2-7; no definite D call. The CDR3 is made up of 14 amino acids. Germline values: CDR1 SEHNR, CDR2 FQNEAQ (reference sequence). Trimming stripped 5 bases from V and 5 bases from J, with 16 bases between. The CDR3 DNA follows: TGTGCCAGCAGCACCCTCGCTTATAGTGACGAGCAGTACTTC. Translated: CASSTLAYSDEQYF.

This clone was recorded a few times. The gene calls are TRBV5-1 and TRBJ2-6; possibly TRBD1 for D (6 bases). The CDR3 loop spans 16 amino acids. CDR1 and CDR2 (germline): SGHRS, YFSETQ. V lost 0 bases and J 2 bases, leaving 9 bases between the germline ends. The CDR3 region has the DNA TGCGCCAGCAGCTTGGTACCAGGGGCTGGGGCCAACGTCCTGACTTTC. This encodes CASSLVPGAGANVLTF. Full variable domain (remainder filled in from reference TRBV5-1 and TRBJ2-6): KAGVTQTPRYLIKTRGQQVTLSCSPISGHRSVSWYQQTPGQGLQFLFEYFSETQRNKGNFPGRFSGRQFSNSRSEMNVSTLELGDSALYLCASSLVPGAGANVLTFGAGSRLTVL.

The gene calls are TRBV7-3 and TRBJ1-2; TRBD1 aligns across 8 bases. This CDR3 spans 15 amino acids. CDR1 is SGHTA and CDR2 is FQGTGA in the germline V gene. V lost 6 bases and J lost 4; bases outside the gene matches: 10. In DNA form, the CDR3 reads TGTGCCAGCAGGGGGGGGACAGGTGATGCCTATGGCTACACCTTC. Protein product: CASRGGTGDAYGYTF.

The V gene is TRBV4-1, the J gene TRBJ2-1; tentatively, D is TRBD2 (6 bases). The germline CDR1 and CDR2 sequences are MGHRA and YSYEKL. CDR3 length: 16 amino acids. V lost 0 bases to trimming and J lost 1 base, with 10 bases between them. CDR3 sequence reads: CASSQDTAGSYNEQFF. The CDR3, as DNA: TGCGCCAGCAGCCAAGACACTGCGGGGTCCTACAATGAGCAGTTCTTC.

The chain joins TRBV11-3 to TRBJ2-2, with D tentatively TRBD1 (5 bases). CDR3 length: 13 amino acids. The V gene's germline CDR1 is SGHNT and CDR2 YENEEA. V lost 4 bases to trimming and J lost 2 bases, with 5 bases between them. CDR3 nucleotide sequence: TGTGCCAGCAGCTGGACAAACACCGGGGAGCTGTTTTTT. This gives the protein CASSWTNTGELFF.

The chain recombines TRBV7-9 with TRBJ2-3, with TRBD2 identical over 9 bases. V shed 4 bases, J shed 0 bases, and the junction held 5 bases outside the gene matches. Germline loops: CDR1 SEHNR, CDR2 FQNEAQ (reference sequence). CDR3 size: 16 residues. The CDR3: CASSSRLAASTDTQYF. In DNA, the CDR3 is TGTGCCAGCAGCTCAAGACTAGCGGCTAGCACAGATACGCAGTATTTT.

The V and J genes are TRBV11-1 and TRBJ2-1; the D is unclear. Trimming removed 3 bases from V and 6 bases from J, with 3 bases in between. Germline V gene data show CDR1 as SGHAT and CDR2 as FQDESV (reference sequence). There are 11 residues in the CDR3. The DNA for the CDR3 is TGTGCCAGCAGCTTGGCCAATGAGCAGTTCTTC. This encodes CASSLANEQFF. The whole variable domain, remainder taken from reference TRBV11-1 and TRBJ2-1, is EAEVAQSPRYKITEKSQAVAFWCDPISGHATLYWYRQILGQGPELLVQFQDESVVDDSQLPKDRFSAERLKGVDSTLKIQPAELGDSAMYLCASSLANEQFFGPGTRLTVL.

This chain uses TRBV11-3 with TRBJ2-3; perhaps TRBD2 as D (6 bases). Germline-derived CDR1 and CDR2 are SGHNT and YENEEA. Trimming shortened V by 1 base and J by 6 bases, and 11 bases separated the two germline ends. The CDR3 sequence is 14 residues long. CDR3 nucleotides: TGTGCCAGCAGCTTAGGACGCGGGGTGGATACGCAGTATTTT. This encodes CASSLGRGVDTQYF.

This clone was found a few times. The V call is TRBV6-5, the J call TRBJ1-1, with 9 bases lining up with TRBD1. This CDR3 region has 15 residues. Germline CDR1 and CDR2: MNHEY and SVGAGI. V was pared by 5 bases and J by 0 bases, with 4 bases of the junction left unmatched. The CDR3 DNA reads TGTGCCAGCAGTCCCGGGACAGGGCTGAACACTGAAGCTTTCTTT. Residues: CASSPGTGLNTEAFF.

V is TRBV7-9 and J is TRBJ2-3; 10 bases align to TRBD2. The CDR3 is 16 residues long. In germline, CDR1 is SEHNR, CDR2 FQNEAQ (reference sequence). The V and J ends lost 5 bases and 1 base, in that order; junction bases with no gene match: 6. The CDR3 loop reads CASSPTGTSGTDTQYF. The DNA of the CDR3 is TGTGCCAGCAGCCCAACCGGGACTAGCGGCACAGATACGCAGTATTTT.

The chain is built from TRBV11-3 and TRBJ2-3, with 9 bases aligning to TRBD2. Trimming removed 0 bases from V and 1 base from J; junction bases left unmatched: 5. The CDR3 sequence is 17 residues long. Germline values: CDR1 SGHNT, CDR2 YENEEA. CDR3 protein: CASSLDGTSIGTDTQYF. Written as DNA, the CDR3 is TGTGCCAGCAGCTTAGATGGGACTAGCATCGGCACAGATACGCAGTATTTT.